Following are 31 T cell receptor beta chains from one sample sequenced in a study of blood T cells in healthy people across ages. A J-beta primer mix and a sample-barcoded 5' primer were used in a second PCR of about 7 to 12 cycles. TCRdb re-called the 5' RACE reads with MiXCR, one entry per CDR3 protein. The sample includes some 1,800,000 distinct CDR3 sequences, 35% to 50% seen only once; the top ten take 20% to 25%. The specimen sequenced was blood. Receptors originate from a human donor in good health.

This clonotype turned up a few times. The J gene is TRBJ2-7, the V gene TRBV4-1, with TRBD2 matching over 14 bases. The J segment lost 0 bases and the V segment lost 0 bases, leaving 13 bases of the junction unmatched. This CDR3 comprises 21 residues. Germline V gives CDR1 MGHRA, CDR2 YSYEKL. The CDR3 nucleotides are TGCGCCAGCAGCCAAGACTCACGGAGGGGACTAGCGGGGGCCCCCTCCTACGAGCAGTACTTC. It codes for CASSQDSRRGLAGAPSYEQYF.

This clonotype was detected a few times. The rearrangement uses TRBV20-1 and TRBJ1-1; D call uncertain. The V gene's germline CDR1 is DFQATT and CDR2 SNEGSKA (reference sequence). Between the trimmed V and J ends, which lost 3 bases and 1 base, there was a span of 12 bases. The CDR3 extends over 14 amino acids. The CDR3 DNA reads TGCAGTGCTAGTTTTTATCGGGGGAACACTGAAGCTTTCTTT. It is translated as CSASFYRGNTEAFF.

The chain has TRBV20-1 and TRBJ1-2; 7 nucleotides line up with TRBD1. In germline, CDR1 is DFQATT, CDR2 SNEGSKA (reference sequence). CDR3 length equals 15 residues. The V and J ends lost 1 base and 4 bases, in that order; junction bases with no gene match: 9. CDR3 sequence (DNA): TGCAGTGCTAGAGTTGCCCCGACAGGGACCTATGGCTACACCTTC. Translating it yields CSARVAPTGTYGYTF.

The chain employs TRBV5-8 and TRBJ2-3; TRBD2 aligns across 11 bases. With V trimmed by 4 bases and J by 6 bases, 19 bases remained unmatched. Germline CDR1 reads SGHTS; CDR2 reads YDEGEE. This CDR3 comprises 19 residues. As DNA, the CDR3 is TGTGCCAGCAGCAGAGCTTGGAGGCTAGCGGGGGGAAAGAAGGATACGCAGTATTTT. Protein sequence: CASSRAWRLAGGKKDTQYF.

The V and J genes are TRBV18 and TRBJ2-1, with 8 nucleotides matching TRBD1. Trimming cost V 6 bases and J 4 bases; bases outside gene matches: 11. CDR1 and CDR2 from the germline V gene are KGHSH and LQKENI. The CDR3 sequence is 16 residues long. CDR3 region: CASSQRQGTSYNEQFF. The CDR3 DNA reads TGTGCCAGCTCCCAAAGACAGGGGACGTCATACAATGAGCAGTTCTTC.

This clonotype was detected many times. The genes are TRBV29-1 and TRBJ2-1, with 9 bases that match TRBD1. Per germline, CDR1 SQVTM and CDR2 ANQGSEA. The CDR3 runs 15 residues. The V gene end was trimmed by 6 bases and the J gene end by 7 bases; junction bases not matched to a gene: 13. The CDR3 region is CSVVRQGGSVNEQFF. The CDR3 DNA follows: TGCAGCGTCGTACGACAGGGGGGGTCCGTGAATGAGCAGTTCTTC.

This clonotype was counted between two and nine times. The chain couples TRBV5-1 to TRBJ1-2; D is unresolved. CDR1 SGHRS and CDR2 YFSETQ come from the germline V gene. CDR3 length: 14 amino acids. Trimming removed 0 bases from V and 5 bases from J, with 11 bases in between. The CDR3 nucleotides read TGCGCCAGCAGCTTGGACGCGGCCCCTTATGGCTACACCTTC. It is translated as CASSLDAAPYGYTF.

The CDR3 spells CASHGGFADTQYF. In nucleotides, the CDR3 is TGTGCCAGCCACGGAGGGTTCGCAGATACGCAGTATTTT. V gene TRBV6-5 combines with J gene TRBJ2-3; D is perhaps TRBD2 (6 bases). The germline gives CDR1 MNHEY, CDR2 SVGAGI. This CDR3 is built from 13 residues. V was cut by 8 bases and J by 4 bases, with 13 bases left in between.

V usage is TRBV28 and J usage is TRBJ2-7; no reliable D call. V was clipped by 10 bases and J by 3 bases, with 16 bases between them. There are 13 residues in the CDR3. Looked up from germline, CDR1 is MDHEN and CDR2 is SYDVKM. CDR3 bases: TGTGCCATCGTAGATTCTACCTTCTACGAGCAGTACTTC. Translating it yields CAIVDSTFYEQYF. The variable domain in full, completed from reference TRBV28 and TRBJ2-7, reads DVKVTQSSRYLVKRTGEKVFLECVQDMDHENMFWYRQDPGLGLRLIYFSYDVKMKEKGDIPEGYSVSREKKERFSLILESASTNQTSMYLCAIVDSTFYEQYFGPGTRLTVT.

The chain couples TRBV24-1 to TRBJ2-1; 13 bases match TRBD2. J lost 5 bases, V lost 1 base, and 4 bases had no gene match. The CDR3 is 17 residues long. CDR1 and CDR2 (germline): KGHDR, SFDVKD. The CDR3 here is CATSDFGGLAGNNEQFF. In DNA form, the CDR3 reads TGTGCCACCAGTGATTTTGGGGGACTAGCGGGAAACAATGAGCAGTTCTTC.

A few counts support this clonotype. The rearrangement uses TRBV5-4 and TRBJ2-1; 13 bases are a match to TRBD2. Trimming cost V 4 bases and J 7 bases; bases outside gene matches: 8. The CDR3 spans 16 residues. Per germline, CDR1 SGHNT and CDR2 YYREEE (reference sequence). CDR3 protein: CASSPLAGGLKNEQFF. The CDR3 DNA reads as TGTGCCAGCAGCCCACTAGCGGGGGGGCTGAAGAATGAGCAGTTCTTC.

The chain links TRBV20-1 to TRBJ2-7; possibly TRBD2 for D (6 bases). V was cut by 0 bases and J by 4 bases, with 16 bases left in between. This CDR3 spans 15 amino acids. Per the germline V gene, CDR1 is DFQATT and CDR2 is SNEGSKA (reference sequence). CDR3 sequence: CSARDRGSGDYEQYF. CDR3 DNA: TGCAGTGCTAGAGATCGGGGTAGCGGCGATTACGAGCAGTACTTC.

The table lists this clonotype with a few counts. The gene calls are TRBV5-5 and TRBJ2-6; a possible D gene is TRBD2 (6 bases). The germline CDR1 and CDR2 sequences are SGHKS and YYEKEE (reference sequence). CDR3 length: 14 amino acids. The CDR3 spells CAGGDGTLANVLTF. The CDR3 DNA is TGTGCAGGTGGGGATGGGACTCTAGCCAACGTCCTGACTTTC.

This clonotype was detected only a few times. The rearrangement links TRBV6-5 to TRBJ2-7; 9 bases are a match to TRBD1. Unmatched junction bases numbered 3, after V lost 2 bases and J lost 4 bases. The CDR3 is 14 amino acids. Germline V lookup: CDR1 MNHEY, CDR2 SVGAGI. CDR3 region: CASSYGQGRYEQYF. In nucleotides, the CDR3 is TGTGCCAGCAGTTACGGACAGGGGAGGTACGAGCAGTACTTC.

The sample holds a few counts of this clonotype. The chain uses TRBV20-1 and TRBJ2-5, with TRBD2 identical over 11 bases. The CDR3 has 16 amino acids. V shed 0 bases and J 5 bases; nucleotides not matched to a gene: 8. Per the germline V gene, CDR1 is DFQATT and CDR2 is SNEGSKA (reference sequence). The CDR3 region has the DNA TGCAGTGCTAGAGATTTTAGCGGGGGGGCCGGGGAGACCCAGTACTTC. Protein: CSARDFSGGAGETQYF.

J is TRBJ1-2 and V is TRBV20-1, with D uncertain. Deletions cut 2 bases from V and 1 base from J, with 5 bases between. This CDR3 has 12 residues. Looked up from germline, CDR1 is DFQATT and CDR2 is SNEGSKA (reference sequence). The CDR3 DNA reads TGCAGTGCTAGAAACATTAACTATGGCTACACCTTC. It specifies CSARNINYGYTF.

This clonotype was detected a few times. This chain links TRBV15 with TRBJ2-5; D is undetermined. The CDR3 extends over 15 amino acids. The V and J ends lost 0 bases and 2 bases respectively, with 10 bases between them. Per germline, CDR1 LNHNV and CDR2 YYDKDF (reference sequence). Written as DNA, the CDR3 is TGTGCCACCAGCAGAGATATCCACGATCAAGAGACCCAGTACTTC. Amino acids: CATSRDIHDQETQYF.

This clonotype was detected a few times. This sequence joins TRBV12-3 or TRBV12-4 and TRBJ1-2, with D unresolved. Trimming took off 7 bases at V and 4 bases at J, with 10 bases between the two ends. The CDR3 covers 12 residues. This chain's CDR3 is CASTPDGYGYTF. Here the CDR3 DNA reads TGTGCCAGCACCCCGGACGGCTATGGCTACACCTTC.

DNA of the CDR3: TGTGCCAGCAGCGTAGACCCAGCGGGGTTGGAAGAGACCCAGTACTTC. Its translation: CASSVDPAGLEETQYF. The chain has TRBV9 and TRBJ2-5, with 7 bases matching TRBD2. The CDR3 extends over 16 amino acids. The V gene's germline CDR1 is SGDLS and CDR2 YYNGEE. The V and J ends lost 0 bases and 3 bases, in that order; junction bases with no gene match: 8.

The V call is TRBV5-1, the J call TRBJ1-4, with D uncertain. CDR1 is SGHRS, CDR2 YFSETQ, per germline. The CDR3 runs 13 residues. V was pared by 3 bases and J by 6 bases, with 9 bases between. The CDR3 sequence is CASSWGGDEKLFF. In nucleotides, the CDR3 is TGCGCCAGCAGCTGGGGTGGCGATGAAAAACTGTTTTTT.

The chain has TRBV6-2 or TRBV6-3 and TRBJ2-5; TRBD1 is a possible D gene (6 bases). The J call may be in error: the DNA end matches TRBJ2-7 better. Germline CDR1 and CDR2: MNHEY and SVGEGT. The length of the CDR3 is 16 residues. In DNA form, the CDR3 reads TGTGCCAGCAGTTACGGGGGCCTCCACCCGGATCACGAGCAGTACTTC. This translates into CASSYGGLHPDHEQYF.

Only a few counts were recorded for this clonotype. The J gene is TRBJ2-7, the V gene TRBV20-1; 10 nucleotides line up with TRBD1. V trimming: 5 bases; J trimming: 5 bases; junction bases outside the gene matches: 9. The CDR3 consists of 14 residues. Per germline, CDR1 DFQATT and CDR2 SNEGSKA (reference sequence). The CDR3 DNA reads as TGCAGTGCTCCGGGACAGGGGAGTATGGACGAGCAGTACTTC. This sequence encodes CSAPGQGSMDEQYF.

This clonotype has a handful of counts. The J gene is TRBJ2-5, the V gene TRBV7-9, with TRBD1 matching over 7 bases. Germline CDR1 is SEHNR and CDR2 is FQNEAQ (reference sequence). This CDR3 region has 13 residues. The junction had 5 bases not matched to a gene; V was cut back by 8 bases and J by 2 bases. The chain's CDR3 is CASVGQVQETQYF. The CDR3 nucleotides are TGTGCCAGCGTAGGACAGGTTCAAGAGACCCAGTACTTC.

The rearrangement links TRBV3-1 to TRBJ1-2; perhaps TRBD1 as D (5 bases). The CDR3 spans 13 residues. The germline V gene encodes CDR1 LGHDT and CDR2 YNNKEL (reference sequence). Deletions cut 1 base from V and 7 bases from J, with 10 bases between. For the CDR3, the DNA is TGTGCCAGCAGCCAAGTAAGGGGAGCTGGCTACACCTTC. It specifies CASSQVRGAGYTF.

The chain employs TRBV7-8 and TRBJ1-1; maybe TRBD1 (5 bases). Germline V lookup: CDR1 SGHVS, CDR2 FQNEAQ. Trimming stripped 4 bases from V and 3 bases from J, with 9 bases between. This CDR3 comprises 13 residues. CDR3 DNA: TGTGCCAGCAGCTGGGCGGGGCACACTGAAGCTTTCTTT. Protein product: CASSWAGHTEAFF. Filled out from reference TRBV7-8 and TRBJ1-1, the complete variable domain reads GAGVSQSPRYKVAKRGQDVALRCDPISGHVSLFWYQQALGQGPEFLTYFQNEAQLDKSGLPSDRFFAERPEGSVSTLKIQRTQQEDSAVYLCASSWAGHTEAFFGQGTRLTVV.

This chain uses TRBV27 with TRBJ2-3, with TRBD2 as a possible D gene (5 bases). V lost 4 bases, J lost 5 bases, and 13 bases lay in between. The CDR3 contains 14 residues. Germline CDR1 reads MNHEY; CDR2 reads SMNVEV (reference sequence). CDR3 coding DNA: TGTGCCAGCAGTTGGAGGCTAGGTGTAGATACGCAGTATTTT. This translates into CASSWRLGVDTQYF.

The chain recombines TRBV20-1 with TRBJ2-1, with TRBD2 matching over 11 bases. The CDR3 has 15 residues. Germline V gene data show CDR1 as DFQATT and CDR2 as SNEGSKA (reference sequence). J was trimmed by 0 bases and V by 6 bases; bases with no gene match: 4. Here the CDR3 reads CSASSGGDSYNEQFF. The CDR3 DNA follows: TGCAGTGCCAGTAGCGGGGGGGACTCCTACAATGAGCAGTTCTTC.

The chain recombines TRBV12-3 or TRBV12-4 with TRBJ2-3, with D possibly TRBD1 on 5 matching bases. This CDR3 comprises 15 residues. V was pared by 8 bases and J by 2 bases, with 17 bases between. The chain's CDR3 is CASCPPTGITDTQYF. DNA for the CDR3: TGTGCCAGCTGCCCACCCACAGGTATCACAGATACGCAGTATTTT.

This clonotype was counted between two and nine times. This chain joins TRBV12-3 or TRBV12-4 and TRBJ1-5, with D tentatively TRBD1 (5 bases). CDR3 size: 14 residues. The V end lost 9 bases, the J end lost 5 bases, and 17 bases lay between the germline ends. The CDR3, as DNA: TGTGCCAGTTGGTCGGGACGGAGAGATCAGCCCCAGCATTTT. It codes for CASWSGRRDQPQHF.

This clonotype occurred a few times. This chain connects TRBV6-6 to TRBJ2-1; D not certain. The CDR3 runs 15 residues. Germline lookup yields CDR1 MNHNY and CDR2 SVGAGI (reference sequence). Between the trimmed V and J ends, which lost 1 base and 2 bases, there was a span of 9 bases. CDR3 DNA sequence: TGTGCCAGCAGTTACTTGGGCTCTACCTACAATGAGCAGTTCTTC. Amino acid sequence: CASSYLGSTYNEQFF.

The CDR3 loop is CASSPTLEREVVQETQYF. The DNA of the CDR3 is TGTGCCAGCTCACCTACCCTGGAGCGGGAGGTCGTTCAAGAGACCCAGTACTTC. The rearrangement joins TRBV18 to TRBJ2-5; 9 nucleotides agree with TRBD2. The V and J ends lost 3 bases and 2 bases, in that order; junction bases with no gene match: 13. This CDR3 comprises 18 residues. Looked up from germline, CDR1 is KGHSH and CDR2 is LQKENI.